This T cell receptor beta chain comes out of a study of blood T cells in healthy people across ages. Alongside a J-beta primer mix, a sample-barcoded 5' primer served in a second PCR lasting about 6 to 12 cycles. Each cDNA molecule carried a tag from a template-switch adaptor that contained 12 random nucleotides. TCRdb itself ran the 5' RACE reads through MiXCR, one entry per CDR3 protein. The table has some 930,000 distinct CDR3 sequences, 25% to 35% seen once; the top ten hold roughly 10%. Isolating PBMCs gave at least 6 million of these cells per sample. V was trimmed by 0 bases and J by 3 bases, leaving 12 bases between them. Germline V lookup: CDR1 MGHRA, CDR2 YSYEKL. CDR3 length equals 15 residues. This sample also appeared in a second study, on T cells of mothers and their children. This second study notes: Primer M1S, used in the second PCR, introduced sample barcodes and 2-4 random nucleotides. Within related and unrelated pairs, thymic selection shapes TCR recombination output in a similar way.

The V and J genes are TRBV4-1 and TRBJ2-7; TRBD1 or TRBD2 may be the D gene (5 bases each). The material sequenced was blood. This TCR was recovered from a woman aged 35 to 49 in good health. The CDR3 DNA reads TGCGCCAGCAGCCAAGACCGGGACGGCCACTACGAGCAGTACTTC. Protein product: CASSQDRDGHYEQYF.